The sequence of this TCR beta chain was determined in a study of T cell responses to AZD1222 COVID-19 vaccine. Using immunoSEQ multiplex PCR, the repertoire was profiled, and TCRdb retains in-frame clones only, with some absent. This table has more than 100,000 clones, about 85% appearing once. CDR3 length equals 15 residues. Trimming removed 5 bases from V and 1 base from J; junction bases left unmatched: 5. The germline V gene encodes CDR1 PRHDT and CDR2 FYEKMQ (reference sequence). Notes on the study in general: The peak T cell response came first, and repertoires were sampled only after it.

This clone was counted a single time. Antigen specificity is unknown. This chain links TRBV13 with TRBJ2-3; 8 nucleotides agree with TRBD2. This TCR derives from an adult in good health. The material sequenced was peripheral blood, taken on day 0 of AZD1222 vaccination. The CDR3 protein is CASSARGGGTDTQYF. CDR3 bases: TGTGCCAGCAGCGCCCGGGGGGGCGGCACAGATACGCAGTATTTT.